This T cell receptor beta chain comes out of a study of tumor-infiltrating lymphocytes in localized non-small cell lung cancer. Study in general: Some samples were collected after neoadjuvant chemotherapy; smokers, never-smokers and several histologies were included. Tumor tissue and non-adjacent uninvolved lung came from each patient.

Data came from immunoSEQ multiplex PCR; TCRdb stores just in-frame clones and leaves some out. This table holds 14,000 to 15,000 clones, 80% to 90% found once. This CDR3 contains 15 residues. From germline, CDR1 is KGHSY and CDR2 FQNENV. Trimming cost V 2 bases and J 6 bases, with 14 bases left between them. The sequencing input was lung tumor tissue. The gene calls are TRBV16 and TRBJ1-3; D ambiguous. The receptor was isolated from a human donor with non-small cell lung cancer. Written as DNA, the CDR3 is TGTGCCAGCAGCCAAGGAGAGTCCTCATCAAACACCATATATTTT. Translated, it gives CASSQGESSSNTIYF.